These 9 T cell receptor beta chains were sequenced from one sample in a study of response to subunit inactivated influenza vaccine. TCRdb analysed the RT-PCR reads with MiXCR anew, one entry per CDR3 protein. The repertoire has approximately 730,000 distinct CDR3 sequences, approximately 15% of them found once; the top ten carry 6% to 8%. Source: PBMCs from blood, taken less than 15 days before vaccination. The source of these receptors is a man aged 50 or older who received an inactivated influenza vaccine.

This clonotype has ten or more counts. The rearrangement joins TRBV29-1 to TRBJ1-1; 8 bases fit TRBD1. This CDR3 contains 13 residues. CDR1 and CDR2 from the germline V gene are SQVTM and ANQGSEA. The ends lost 3 bases at V and 4 bases at J; junction bases unmatched: 4. The CDR3 DNA is TGCAGCGTTGATCAGGGGGCTTTCACTGAAGCTTTCTTT. This gives the protein CSVDQGAFTEAFF. Combining the CDR3 with reference TRBV29-1 and TRBJ1-1 gives the whole variable domain SAVISQKPSRDICQRGTSLTIQCQVDSQVTMMFWYRQQPGQSLTLIATANQGSEATYESGFVIDKFPISRPNLTFSTLTVSNMSPEDSSIYLCSVDQGAFTEAFFGQGTRLTVV.

Remarks on this clonotype: One end of the junction does not line up with germline, which may come from a read error. This CDR3 is CACSSNTGTSGTDTQYF. CDR3 in DNA: TGTGCCTGCAGTTCCAACACCGGGACTAGCGGCACAGATACGCAGTATTTT. J is TRBJ2-3 and V is TRBV3-1; 10 bases are shared with TRBD2. In germline, CDR1 is LGHDT, CDR2 YNNKEL (reference sequence). The CDR3 spans 17 residues.

This clonotype was found a few times. The chain joins TRBV28 to TRBJ1-6, with 9 bases that match TRBD1. The germline V gene encodes CDR1 MDHEN and CDR2 SYDVKM. The CDR3 is made up of 19 amino acids. V dropped 5 bases and J dropped 4; count of bases not matched to a gene: 15. Here the CDR3 DNA reads TGTGCCAGCAGTCCACCGGGACAGGGTGTTCCTAAGTATAATTCACCCCTCCACTTT. This sequence encodes CASSPPGQGVPKYNSPLHF.

This chain links TRBV12-3 or TRBV12-4 with TRBJ2-3; unclear D gene. The CDR3 runs to 13 residues. Trimming removed 4 bases from V and 4 bases from J, with 9 bases in between. The CDR3 nucleotides are TGTGCCAGCAGTTCTCTAGAAGCAGATACGCAGTATTTT. Protein product: CASSSLEADTQYF.

There are a few counts of this clonotype. The rearrangement joins TRBV5-1 to TRBJ2-1, with 8 bases fitting TRBD2. CDR1 and CDR2 from the germline V gene are SGHRS and YFSETQ. The CDR3 loop spans 16 amino acids. The V segment lost 0 bases and the J segment 5 bases; nucleotides outside the gene matches: 7. CDR3 sequence: CASSLAVAGGHNEQFF. The CDR3 DNA reads as TGCGCCAGCAGCTTGGCCGTGGCGGGAGGTCACAATGAGCAGTTCTTC.

V and J are TRBV28 and TRBJ2-7; D not certain. V was trimmed by 6 bases and J by 2 bases, leaving 11 bases between them. Germline values: CDR1 MDHEN, CDR2 SYDVKM. The CDR3 loop spans 13 amino acids. CDR3 nucleotide sequence: TGTGCCAGCAGCCCCGGATGGCCCTACGAGCAGTACTTC. It translates to CASSPGWPYEQYF. The entire variable domain, with the rest obtained from reference TRBV28 and TRBJ2-7, is as follows: DVKVTQSSRYLVKRTGEKVFLECVQDMDHENMFWYRQDPGLGLRLIYFSYDVKMKEKGDIPEGYSVSREKKERFSLILESASTNQTSMYLCASSPGWPYEQYFGPGTRLTVT.

V usage is TRBV12-3 or TRBV12-4 and J usage is TRBJ1-6; the D gene is possibly TRBD1 (5 bases). The V end lost 5 bases, the J end lost 14 bases, and 16 bases lay between the germline ends. The CDR3 length is 13 residues. The CDR3 DNA reads TGTGCCAGCAGTCCGGGACCGGCAGGCACCCTCCACTTT. Translation gives CASSPGPAGTLHF.

This clonotype was seen a few times. V and J are TRBV11-1 and TRBJ2-1; D perhaps matches TRBD1 (5 bases). Germline V gives CDR1 SGHAT, CDR2 FQDESV (reference sequence). The ends were cut back, 6 bases at V and 2 bases at J, with 20 bases in the middle. CDR3 size: 17 residues. The CDR3 DNA reads as TGTGCCAGCAGACAATACGAAGGGGCCCAACCCTACAATGAGCAGTTCTTC. Translating it yields CASRQYEGAQPYNEQFF.

The V call is TRBV5-1, the J call TRBJ1-2, with a possible D match to TRBD1 (6 bases). With 4 bases removed from V and 6 bases from J, the gap between germline ends came to 13 bases. The germline V gene encodes CDR1 SGHRS and CDR2 YFSETQ. This CDR3 comprises 13 residues. The chain's CDR3 is CASSLSGQDGYTF. The CDR3 nucleotides read TGCGCCAGCAGCCTCTCGGGACAAGATGGCTACACCTTC.